This section outlines one TCR beta chain sequence together with its context. This specimen comes from a study of shared clonotypes between healthy human individuals. TCRdb keeps only in-frame clones here, not all; method: immunoSEQ multiplex PCR. The table records around 2.5 million clones, roughly 93% of them present only once. The material sequenced was naive CD4+ T cells from PBMCs. Noted subset: CD45RA+ positively selected. This receptor was taken from a man between 18 and 29 years old in good health. Some clones in this sample may be carry-over from other donors' samples.

The CDR3 here is CASSTRQSNQPQHF. CDR3 in DNA: TGTGCCAGTAGTACCAGACAGAGTAATCAGCCCCAGCATTTT. The rearrangement uses TRBV19 and TRBJ1-5; the D gene is possibly TRBD1 (5 bases). The CDR3 runs to 14 residues. From germline, CDR1 is LNHDA and CDR2 SQIVND (reference sequence). Between the trimmed V and J ends, which lost 4 bases and 4 bases, there was a span of 11 bases.